A selection of T cell receptor beta chains follows, all from one sample in a study of CD8 T cells in Susac syndrome. TCRdb reprocessed the immunoSEQ multiplex PCR reads via MiXCR and lists one record per CDR3 protein. The top ten hold about 0.27% of the sample, which has roughly 80,000 distinct CDR3 sequences, around 94% seen once. The material sequenced was CD8+ T cells from PBMCs. The origin of the receptors is a human donor in good health. Both conserved end residues are part of each CDR3. D genes are given only for firm matches. Clone size is stated in some rows and not others, as once, few, many or a class when expanded.

cdr3_aa: CATSSPRVNTEAFF
cdr3_nt: TGTGCCACCAGCAGCCCCCGGGTGAACACTGAAGCTTTCTTT
d_call: .
clone_size: .
v_call: TRBV15
j_call: TRBJ1-1

cdr3_aa: CSASQRVRRDGYTF
cdr3_nt: TGCAGTGCTAGTCAGAGGGTTCGGAGGGATGGCTACACCTTC
d_call: .
clone_size: .
v_call: TRBV20-1
j_call: TRBJ1-2

cdr3_aa: CASSHPDYNEQFF
cdr3_nt: TGTGCCAGCAGCCATCCTGACTACAATGAGCAGTTCTTC
d_call: .
clone_size: .
v_call: TRBV7-9
j_call: TRBJ2-1

cdr3_aa: CASSGDGTGGVQPQHF
cdr3_nt: TGTGCCAGCAGTGGAGATGGGACAGGGGGCGTTCAGCCCCAGCATTTT
d_call: TRBD1
clone_size: .
v_call: TRBV28
j_call: TRBJ1-5

cdr3_aa: CASSLIYEQFF
cdr3_nt: TGTGCCAGCAGCCTGATCTATGAGCAGTTCTTC
d_call: .
clone_size: .
v_call: TRBV11-2
j_call: TRBJ2-1

cdr3_aa: CASSPGQGFGNTIYF
cdr3_nt: TGTGCCAGCAGCCCGGGACAGGGGTTTGGAAACACCATATATTTT
d_call: TRBD1
clone_size: once
v_call: TRBV3-1
j_call: TRBJ1-3

cdr3_aa: CASSEWGGTTTWQFF
cdr3_nt: TGTGCCAGCAGCGAGTGGGGGGGCACTACAACGTGGCAGTTCTTC
d_call: .
clone_size: .
v_call: TRBV9
j_call: TRBJ2-1

cdr3_aa: CASRRGGQNNEQFF
cdr3_nt: TGCGCCAGCAGACGCGGAGGGCAGAACAATGAGCAGTTCTTC
d_call: .
clone_size: .
v_call: TRBV23-1
j_call: TRBJ2-1

cdr3_aa: CASSLPGLVHIEQFF
cdr3_nt: TGTGCCAGCAGTTTACCCGGACTAGTCCACATTGAGCAGTTCTTC
d_call: TRBD2
clone_size: once
v_call: TRBV28
j_call: TRBJ2-1

cdr3_aa: CASSLGRGEGQPQHF
cdr3_nt: TGTGCCAGCAGCTTAGGGAGAGGGGAGGGTCAGCCCCAGCATTTT
d_call: .
clone_size: .
v_call: TRBV11-2
j_call: TRBJ1-5

cdr3_aa: CSALRGDTGELFF
cdr3_nt: TGCAGTGCTCTCAGGGGGGACACCGGGGAGCTGTTTTTT
d_call: .
clone_size: .
v_call: TRBV20-1
j_call: TRBJ2-2

cdr3_aa: CASAGANQPQHF
cdr3_nt: TGTGCCAGCGCCGGGGCGAATCAGCCCCAGCATTTT
d_call: .
clone_size: .
v_call: TRBV7-9
j_call: TRBJ1-5

cdr3_aa: CSARDVGLAASSYNEQFF
cdr3_nt: TGCAGTGCTAGAGATGTTGGACTAGCGGCGAGCTCCTACAATGAGCAGTTCTTC
d_call: TRBD2
clone_size: .
v_call: TRBV20-1
j_call: TRBJ2-1

cdr3_aa: CSARQGPIGGTEAFF
cdr3_nt: TGCAGTGCTAGACAGGGGCCGATCGGGGGTACTGAAGCTTTCTTT
d_call: .
clone_size: .
v_call: TRBV20-1
j_call: TRBJ1-1

cdr3_aa: CATSAHVPNTQYF
cdr3_nt: TGTGCCACCAGTGCGCATGTGCCAAATACGCAGTATTTT
d_call: .
clone_size: .
v_call: TRBV24-1
j_call: TRBJ2-3

cdr3_aa: CSASDRGDYGYTF
cdr3_nt: TGCAGTGCTTCGGACAGGGGAGACTATGGCTACACCTTC
d_call: TRBD1
clone_size: .
v_call: TRBV20-1
j_call: TRBJ1-2

cdr3_aa: CASSPAADGQPQHF
cdr3_nt: TGCGCCAGCAGCCCGGCGGCGGATGGTCAGCCCCAGCATTTT
d_call: .
clone_size: .
v_call: TRBV4-1
j_call: TRBJ1-5

cdr3_aa: CASSLGRDLYNEQFF
cdr3_nt: TGTGCCAGCAGCCTAGGGCGGGACCTTTACAATGAGCAGTTCTTC
d_call: .
clone_size: .
v_call: TRBV6-6
j_call: TRBJ2-1

cdr3_aa: CASTESGHEQFF
cdr3_nt: TGTGCCAGCACCGAATCTGGTCATGAGCAGTTCTTC
d_call: .
clone_size: .
v_call: TRBV25-1
j_call: TRBJ2-1

cdr3_aa: CASSVWDGSSGANVLTF
cdr3_nt: TGTGCCAGCAGCGTTTGGGACGGAAGCTCTGGGGCCAACGTCCTGACTTTC
d_call: .
clone_size: once
v_call: TRBV9
j_call: TRBJ2-6

cdr3_aa: CASSLTRQGKEDGYTF
cdr3_nt: TGTGCCAGCAGCCTCACCCGACAGGGAAAGGAGGATGGCTACACCTTC
d_call: TRBD1
clone_size: .
v_call: TRBV9
j_call: TRBJ1-2

cdr3_aa: CASSPTGFDEQYF
cdr3_nt: TGTGCCAGCAGCCCGACAGGGTTCGATGAGCAGTACTTC
d_call: TRBD1
clone_size: .
v_call: TRBV7-9
j_call: TRBJ2-7

cdr3_aa: CASSITRYNEQFF
cdr3_nt: TGTGCCAGCAGCATTACTAGATACAATGAGCAGTTCTTC
d_call: .
clone_size: .
v_call: TRBV11-2
j_call: TRBJ2-1

cdr3_aa: CASSSGLLSYNEQFF
cdr3_nt: TGCGCCAGCAGTTCCGGACTCCTTTCCTACAATGAGCAGTTCTTC
d_call: .
clone_size: .
v_call: TRBV5-1
j_call: TRBJ2-1

cdr3_aa: CASSLGFVGQTRPYNEQFF
cdr3_nt: TGTGCCAGCAGCCTTGGGTTCGTTGGACAAACTAGGCCCTACAATGAGCAGTTCTTC
d_call: .
clone_size: .
v_call: TRBV28
j_call: TRBJ2-1

cdr3_aa: CASSYGADQPQHF
cdr3_nt: TGTGCCAGCAGTTACGGGGCGGATCAGCCCCAGCATTTT
d_call: .
clone_size: .
v_call: TRBV6-2/TRBV6-3
j_call: TRBJ1-5

cdr3_aa: CSARDSDRGDEQYF
cdr3_nt: TGCAGTGCTCGAGATTCAGACAGGGGCGACGAGCAGTACTTC
d_call: TRBD1
clone_size: .
v_call: TRBV20-1
j_call: TRBJ2-7

cdr3_aa: CASSLRQGNQETQYF
cdr3_nt: TGTGCCAGCAGTTTAAGGCAGGGTAACCAAGAGACCCAGTACTTC
d_call: .
clone_size: .
v_call: TRBV28
j_call: TRBJ2-5

cdr3_aa: CASSSTGLRRDYGYTF
cdr3_nt: TGTGCCAGCAGTTCGACAGGTCTCCGAAGAGACTATGGCTACACCTTC
d_call: .
clone_size: .
v_call: TRBV27
j_call: TRBJ1-2

cdr3_aa: CASREPRGAPNTEAFF
cdr3_nt: TGTGCCAGCCGCGAGCCCAGAGGGGCGCCGAACACTGAAGCTTTCTTT
d_call: .
clone_size: .
v_call: TRBV9
j_call: TRBJ1-1

cdr3_aa: CSAIQYRGLDYGYTF
cdr3_nt: TGCAGTGCTATTCAGTACAGGGGGCTAGACTATGGCTACACCTTC
d_call: TRBD1
clone_size: .
v_call: TRBV20-1
j_call: TRBJ1-2

cdr3_aa: CASSLAPHNEQFF
cdr3_nt: TGTGCCAGCAGTTTAGCACCGCACAATGAGCAGTTCTTC
d_call: .
clone_size: few
v_call: TRBV28
j_call: TRBJ2-1

cdr3_aa: CASSLGTGVGTIYF
cdr3_nt: TGTGCCAGCAGTCTCGGGACAGGGGTGGGCACCATATATTTT
d_call: TRBD1
clone_size: .
v_call: TRBV27
j_call: TRBJ1-3

cdr3_aa: CASSLREANTEAFF
cdr3_nt: TGTGCCAGCAGTTTACGGGAGGCGAACACTGAAGCTTTCTTT
d_call: .
clone_size: .
v_call: TRBV27
j_call: TRBJ1-1

cdr3_aa: CSVDHYGTGGKAFF
cdr3_nt: TGCAGCGTTGATCACTACGGGACAGGGGGGAAAGCTTTCTTT
d_call: TRBD1
clone_size: .
v_call: TRBV29-1
j_call: TRBJ1-1

cdr3_aa: CASSPGWRQGLKYEQYF
cdr3_nt: TGTGCCAGCTCACCTGGGTGGCGACAGGGTTTGAAGTACGAGCAGTACTTC
d_call: TRBD1
clone_size: .
v_call: TRBV18
j_call: TRBJ2-7

cdr3_aa: CASSQTDSANYGYTF
cdr3_nt: TGCGCCAGCAGCCAAACGGACAGTGCTAACTATGGCTACACCTTC
d_call: .
clone_size: .
v_call: TRBV4-1
j_call: TRBJ1-2

cdr3_aa: CASSGAGQPYEQYF
cdr3_nt: TGTGCCAGCAGTGGCGCGGGGCAACCCTACGAGCAGTACTTC
d_call: .
clone_size: .
v_call: TRBV11-3
j_call: TRBJ2-7

cdr3_aa: CASSPGTGGSEQFF
cdr3_nt: TGTGCCAGCAGCCCCGGGACAGGGGGTAGTGAGCAGTTCTTC
d_call: TRBD1
clone_size: .
v_call: TRBV7-2
j_call: TRBJ2-1

cdr3_aa: CASSYLRANQETQYF
cdr3_nt: TGTGCCAGCAGTTATCTTCGGGCGAACCAAGAGACCCAGTACTTC
d_call: .
clone_size: .
v_call: TRBV6-5
j_call: TRBJ2-5

cdr3_aa: CATQKTSGALNIQYF
cdr3_nt: TGTGCCACCCAAAAGACTAGCGGGGCACTAAACATTCAGTACTTC
d_call: TRBD2
clone_size: .
v_call: TRBV2
j_call: TRBJ2-4

cdr3_aa: CASSPLPGQLNEKLFF
cdr3_nt: TGTGCCAGCAGTCCTCTTCCGGGACAGCTAAATGAAAAACTGTTTTTT
d_call: TRBD1
clone_size: .
v_call: TRBV27
j_call: TRBJ1-4

cdr3_aa: CASSSIGGYYEQYF
cdr3_nt: TGTGCCAGCAGTTCCATTGGGGGCTACTACGAGCAGTACTTC
d_call: .
clone_size: .
v_call: TRBV12-3/TRBV12-4
j_call: TRBJ2-7

cdr3_aa: CASSLDFTDTQYF
cdr3_nt: TGTGCCAGCAGCTTAGACTTCACAGATACGCAGTATTTT
d_call: .
clone_size: .
v_call: TRBV7-2
j_call: TRBJ2-3

cdr3_aa: CASSVDRVSDTQYF
cdr3_nt: TGTGCCAGCAGCGTGGACAGGGTTTCTGATACGCAGTATTTT
d_call: TRBD1
clone_size: .
v_call: TRBV9
j_call: TRBJ2-3

cdr3_aa: CASSDGRQAFF
cdr3_nt: TGTGCCAGCAGCGATGGACGTCAAGCTTTCTTT
d_call: .
clone_size: .
v_call: TRBV9
j_call: TRBJ1-1

cdr3_aa: CASSPSRGTRPYEQYF
cdr3_nt: TGTGCCAGCAGCCCGTCCCGGGGGACTAGGCCCTACGAGCAGTACTTC
d_call: TRBD2
clone_size: .
v_call: TRBV13
j_call: TRBJ2-7

cdr3_aa: CASSAGGSNTEAFF
cdr3_nt: TGTGCCAGCAGTGCAGGGGGCTCGAACACTGAAGCTTTCTTT
d_call: TRBD1
clone_size: few
v_call: TRBV6-2/TRBV6-3
j_call: TRBJ1-1

cdr3_aa: CASSPDLGWADTQYF
cdr3_nt: TGTGCCAGCAGCCCTGATCTGGGGTGGGCAGATACGCAGTATTTT
d_call: .
clone_size: .
v_call: TRBV7-8
j_call: TRBJ2-3

cdr3_aa: CATRGSGEQETQYF
cdr3_nt: TGTGCCACCCGTGGGAGCGGGGAACAAGAGACCCAGTACTTC
d_call: TRBD2
clone_size: .
v_call: TRBV24-1
j_call: TRBJ2-5

cdr3_aa: CASSFSGNNEQFF
cdr3_nt: TGTGCCAGCAGCTTTTCTGGGAACAATGAGCAGTTCTTC
d_call: .
clone_size: .
v_call: TRBV11-2
j_call: TRBJ2-1

cdr3_aa: CASSSQGQGANEKLFF
cdr3_nt: TGTGCCAGCAGCTCCCAAGGACAGGGGGCTAATGAAAAACTGTTTTTT
d_call: TRBD1
clone_size: .
v_call: TRBV7-9
j_call: TRBJ1-4

cdr3_aa: CASSLLDKRYEQFF
cdr3_nt: TGTGCCAGCAGCCTACTGGACAAGCGTTATGAGCAGTTCTTC
d_call: .
clone_size: .
v_call: TRBV7-9
j_call: TRBJ2-1

cdr3_aa: CASSSIRQNYEQYF
cdr3_nt: TGTGCCAGCAGCTCCATTAGGCAGAACTACGAGCAGTACTTC
d_call: .
clone_size: .
v_call: TRBV5-6
j_call: TRBJ2-7

cdr3_aa: CASAYSEGPLSEAFF
cdr3_nt: TGTGCCAGCGCATATTCCGAAGGGCCCCTCTCTGAAGCTTTCTTT
d_call: .
clone_size: .
v_call: TRBV9
j_call: TRBJ1-1